These 30 T cell receptor beta chains share one sample of origin, sequenced in a study of shared clonotypes between healthy human individuals (dated by TCRdb to between 2020 and 2021). The library was prepared using the immunoSEQ multiplex PCR assay. The immuneACCESS repertoire file appears here via TCRdb, limited to in-frame rearrangements. These files lack a portion of the clones; in checked studies, under half of the deficit traces to unresolved V genes, and the cause of the others is not known. Across this sample there are some 550,000 clones, with more than 95% seen only once. The leading ten clones occupy around 0.06% of the sample. The specimen sequenced was naive CD4+ T cells sorted from blood. The sample's cell subset or site label is to be understood as: CD45RA+ positively selected. Receptors were obtained from a woman in her 30s in good health.

The chain is built from TRBV6-6 and TRBJ2-7; 8 positions match TRBD1. Trimming cost V 6 bases and J 5 bases; bases outside gene matches: 9. The CDR3 covers 14 residues. Germline-derived CDR1 and CDR2 are MNHNY and SVGAGI (reference sequence). This chain's CDR3 is CASRRADRDDEQYF. DNA for the CDR3: TGTGCCAGCAGACGGGCGGACAGGGATGACGAGCAGTACTTC.

The CDR3, as DNA: TGCGCCAGCAGCTGGATAGCTAGCGGGGACTCCTACGAGCAGTACTTC. Encoded protein: CASSWIASGDSYEQYF. V gene TRBV5-1 combines with J gene TRBJ2-7; TRBD2 matches at 9 bases. V gave up 3 bases and J gave up 0 bases; unmatched junction bases: 7. Germline CDR1 reads SGHRS; CDR2 reads YFSETQ. This CDR3 is built from 16 residues.

This sequence joins TRBV5-1 and TRBJ2-1; TRBD2 matches 9 bases. Germline loops: CDR1 SGHRS, CDR2 YFSETQ. J gave up 5 bases and V 1 base, and 7 bases lay outside the gene matches. CDR3 length equals 16 residues. The CDR3 is CASSLSLAGVNNEQFF. Written as DNA, the CDR3 is TGCGCCAGCAGCTTGTCATTAGCGGGAGTAAACAATGAGCAGTTCTTC.

V gene TRBV5-4 combines with J gene TRBJ2-5; D is unclear. This CDR3 region has 15 residues. Germline CDR1 is SGHNT and CDR2 is YYREEE (reference sequence). The V and J ends lost 0 bases and 2 bases respectively, with 11 bases between them. The DNA for the CDR3 is TGTGCCAGCAGCTTGGATAGTGGGGTACAAGAGACCCAGTACTTC. Protein product: CASSLDSGVQETQYF.

This chain links TRBV6-6 with TRBJ1-4, with D hard to call. CDR1 and CDR2 from the germline V gene are MNHNY and SVGAGI (reference sequence). This CDR3 has 15 residues. The germline V and J ends were trimmed by 6 bases and 8 bases, with 19 bases remaining between them. The CDR3: CASRDLGEVSEKLFF. The CDR3 DNA reads TGTGCCAGCAGAGACCTCGGGGAGGTTTCAGAAAAACTGTTTTTT.

V is TRBV19 and J is TRBJ2-2; no clear D gene. CDR1 LNHDA and CDR2 SQIVND come from the germline V gene (reference sequence). V lost 5 bases and J 0 bases, leaving 7 bases between the germline ends. The CDR3 sequence is 14 residues long. This chain's CDR3 is CASSGLANTGELFF. DNA for the CDR3: TGTGCCAGTAGTGGGCTAGCGAACACCGGGGAGCTGTTTTTT.

This clone came up once. V and J are TRBV19 and TRBJ1-2; the match to TRBD1 covers 7 bases. Germline V gene data show CDR1 as LNHDA and CDR2 as SQIVND (reference sequence). J lost 2 bases, V lost 3 bases, and 6 bases had no gene match. This CDR3 region has 15 residues. The CDR3, as DNA: TGTGCCAGTAGTATGTACAGGGACAGCAACTATGGCTACACCTTC. As protein: CASSMYRDSNYGYTF.

The V gene is TRBV10-3, the J gene TRBJ1-1; a weak D match, TRBD1 (6 bases). V was clipped by 7 bases and J by 4 bases, with 13 bases between them. Germline CDR1 and CDR2: ENHRY and SYGVKD. CDR3 size: 13 residues. CDR3 in DNA: TGTGCCATCATGGGGGGCCGAAGCACTGAAGCTTTCTTT. Protein sequence: CAIMGGRSTEAFF.

The gene calls are TRBV28 and TRBJ1-5; D perhaps matches TRBD1 (5 bases). The CDR3 is made up of 17 amino acids. The V end was cut by 5 bases, the J end by 1 base, with 18 bases between. Germline CDR1 reads MDHEN; CDR2 reads SYDVKM. CDR3 bases: TGTGCCAGCAGTCCTCGACCGGGAAGGGGAAGCAATCAGCCCCAGCATTTT. This codes for CASSPRPGRGSNQPQHF. Combining the CDR3 with reference TRBV28 and TRBJ1-5 gives the whole variable domain DVKVTQSSRYLVKRTGEKVFLECVQDMDHENMFWYRQDPGLGLRLIYFSYDVKMKEKGDIPEGYSVSREKKERFSLILESASTNQTSMYLCASSPRPGRGSNQPQHFGDGTRLSIL.

The CDR3 DNA reads as TGTGCCAGCAGCGTAGAGGGGGGAACAACTAATGAAAAACTGTTTTTT. This codes for CASSVEGGTTNEKLFF. The chain couples TRBV9 to TRBJ1-4; D is possibly TRBD1 (6 bases). The CDR3 contains 16 residues. Germline CDR1 SGDLS, CDR2 YYNGEE. Deletions cut 0 bases from V and 0 bases from J, with 9 bases between.

This chain joins TRBV27 and TRBJ1-5; possibly TRBD1 for D (5 bases). Germline V gene data show CDR1 as MNHEY and CDR2 as SMNVEV (reference sequence). This CDR3 is 15 amino acids long. V lost 2 bases, J lost 4 bases, and 12 bases lay in between. The CDR3 here is CASSLTPRENQPQHF. Here the CDR3 DNA reads TGTGCCAGCAGTTTAACCCCCAGGGAGAATCAGCCCCAGCATTTT.

The rearrangement joins TRBV15 to TRBJ2-2, with D hard to call. With 0 bases removed from V and 0 bases from J, the gap between germline ends came to 8 bases. Per germline, CDR1 LNHNV and CDR2 YYDKDF (reference sequence). This CDR3 contains 16 residues. CDR3 protein: CATSRDYAPNTGELFF. The CDR3 DNA follows: TGTGCCACCAGCAGAGATTACGCCCCGAACACCGGGGAGCTGTTTTTT.

V usage is TRBV28 and J usage is TRBJ2-6, with D tentatively TRBD2 (5 bases). With 5 bases removed from V and 1 base from J, the gap between germline ends came to 12 bases. The CDR3 is 16 amino acids. CDR1 MDHEN and CDR2 SYDVKM come from the germline V gene. DNA of the CDR3: TGTGCCAGCAGTCCGGCCGGGGAGTCTGGGGCCAACGTCCTGACTTTC. It translates to CASSPAGESGANVLTF.

The V and J genes are TRBV6-5 and TRBJ1-1, with unresolved D. Germline values: CDR1 MNHEY, CDR2 SVGAGI. With 5 bases removed from V and 1 base from J, the gap between germline ends came to 11 bases. The CDR3 runs to 14 residues. CDR3 in amino acids: CASSPIHGNTEAFF. CDR3 sequence (DNA): TGTGCCAGCAGTCCTATTCACGGGAACACTGAAGCTTTCTTT.

This clone is a singleton in its sample. The rearrangement links TRBV7-2 to TRBJ2-2; no clear D. This CDR3 is built from 16 residues. Germline V lookup: CDR1 SGHTA, CDR2 FQGNSA. V lost 5 bases, J lost 2 bases, and 15 bases lay in between. The CDR3 DNA sequence: TGTGCCAGCAGCCTCCTCCAGGTTGCTAACACCGGGGAGCTGTTTTTT. Protein: CASSLLQVANTGELFF. The full variable domain, completed using reference TRBV7-2 and TRBJ2-2, is GAGVSQSPSNKVTEKGKDVELRCDPISGHTALYWYRQSLGQGLEFLIYFQGNSAPDKSGLPSDRFSAERTGGSVSTLTIQRTQQEDSAVYLCASSLLQVANTGELFFGEGSRLTVL.

The chain joins TRBV30 to TRBJ2-7; 10 bases align to TRBD2. The germline gives CDR1 GTSNPN, CDR2 SVGIG (reference sequence). Trimming at V came to 3 bases and at J to 1 base, leaving 6 bases not matched to a gene. CDR3 size: 15 residues. CDR3 nucleotide sequence: TGTGCCTGGAGACTCAAGCGGGAGGGATCCTACGAGCAGTACTTC. Translated, it gives CAWRLKREGSYEQYF. Supplemented by reference TRBV30 and TRBJ2-7, the full variable domain reads SQTIHQWPATLVQPVGSPLSLECTVEGTSNPNLYWYRQAAGRGLQLLFYSVGIGQISSEVPQNLSASRPQDRQFILSSKKLLLSDSGFYLCAWRLKREGSYEQYFGPGTRLTVT.

The rearrangement joins TRBV5-5 to TRBJ1-5, with D perhaps TRBD1 (6 bases). Between the trimmed V and J ends, which lost 5 bases and 2 bases, there was a span of 11 bases. The germline CDR1 and CDR2 sequences are SGHKS and YYEKEE (reference sequence). This CDR3 region has 14 residues. The CDR3 loop reads CASSMQGRNQPQHF. The CDR3 DNA reads TGTGCCAGCAGTATGCAGGGGCGCAATCAGCCCCAGCATTTT.

V usage is TRBV10-3 and J usage is TRBJ2-2, with a tentative D call TRBD1 (5 bases). The CDR3 consists of 14 residues. Germline values: CDR1 ENHRY, CDR2 SYGVKD. V was trimmed by 4 bases and J by 5 bases, leaving 11 bases between them. CDR3 coding DNA: TGTGCCATCAGTGTGTCGCCAGGGACCGGGGAGCTGTTTTTT. Translated, it gives CAISVSPGTGELFF.

The gene calls are TRBV5-1 and TRBJ2-7; 7 bases line up with TRBD1. This CDR3 has 13 residues. Germline CDR1 SGHRS, CDR2 YFSETQ. V shed 5 bases, J shed 3 bases, and the junction held 5 bases outside the gene matches. CDR3 protein: CASSLTGLYEQYF. The CDR3 nucleotides are TGCGCCAGCAGTCTGACAGGGCTCTACGAGCAGTACTTC.

This clone was seen a single time. The V gene is TRBV5-1, the J gene TRBJ1-3, with D perhaps TRBD1 (5 bases). Germline V gives CDR1 SGHRS, CDR2 YFSETQ. This CDR3 is built from 14 residues. Trimming cost V 4 bases and J 4 bases, with 12 bases left between them. The CDR3 DNA is TGCGCCAGCAGCCCTGTCGGGGCCGGAAACACCATATATTTT. It specifies CASSPVGAGNTIYF.

Remarks on this clone: Within the sample, other DNA sequences also encode this same CDR3. The chain carries TRBV28 and TRBJ1-5; D is perhaps TRBD1 (5 bases). Looked up from germline, CDR1 is MDHEN and CDR2 is SYDVKM. The CDR3 contains 13 residues. Trimming removed 3 bases from V and 6 bases from J, with 9 bases in between. CDR3 DNA sequence: TGTGCCAGCAGTTTGTTGGGGGGTCAGCCCCAGCATTTT. Amino acids: CASSLLGGQPQHF.

This chain joins TRBV2 and TRBJ2-3, with 9 bases lining up with TRBD1. The CDR3 has 15 residues. Germline V lookup: CDR1 SNHLY, CDR2 FYNNEI. The V segment lost 8 bases and the J segment 2 bases; nucleotides outside the gene matches: 8. The CDR3 protein is CASGRTGDLTDTQYF. CDR3 coding DNA: TGTGCCAGCGGACGGACAGGGGATCTCACAGATACGCAGTATTTT.

The V and J genes are TRBV28 and TRBJ1-6; D is undetermined. CDR1 MDHEN and CDR2 SYDVKM come from the germline V gene. The CDR3 runs to 12 residues. Trimming stripped 2 bases from V and 9 bases from J, with 5 bases between. The CDR3 spells CASSLEVSPLHF. Here the CDR3 DNA reads TGTGCCAGCAGTTTAGAAGTTTCACCCCTCCACTTT.

V usage is TRBV5-4 and J usage is TRBJ2-2, with 16 bases lining up with TRBD2. J was trimmed by 13 bases and V by 1 base; bases with no gene match: 4. CDR1 is SGHNT, CDR2 YYREEE, per germline (reference sequence). The CDR3 is 15 residues long. The CDR3 region has the DNA TGTGCCAGCAGCTTGTGGGGGACTAGCGGGAGGGCGCTGTTTTTT. Its translation is CASSLWGTSGRALFF.

This chain joins TRBV5-1 and TRBJ2-7, with no clear D. The CDR3 is 15 amino acids. V was cut by 2 bases and J by 0 bases, with 12 bases left in between. Per germline, CDR1 SGHRS and CDR2 YFSETQ. CDR3 sequence: CASSFTQPASYEQYF. The CDR3 nucleotides are TGCGCCAGCAGCTTCACGCAGCCTGCCTCCTACGAGCAGTACTTC.

The V and J genes are TRBV6-5 and TRBJ1-1; D unresolved. This CDR3 region has 15 residues. Germline CDR1 is MNHEY and CDR2 is SVGAGI. Trimming left V 5 bases short and J 4 bases short, with 17 bases between. CDR3 in amino acids: CASSLLGPAGTEAFF. The CDR3 DNA follows: TGTGCCAGCAGTCTTCTTGGACCGGCGGGCACTGAAGCTTTCTTT.

The chain couples TRBV28 to TRBJ1-2, with unresolved D. The germline CDR1 and CDR2 sequences are MDHEN and SYDVKM. The V and J ends lost 3 bases and 8 bases respectively, with 16 bases between them. The CDR3 is 14 amino acids. The CDR3 sequence: CASSFRSNSGGYTF. The CDR3 nucleotides are TGTGCCAGCAGTTTTCGTAGCAACAGCGGGGGCTACACCTTC.

This rearrangement joins TRBV11-2 to TRBJ2-3; 9 nucleotides align to TRBD1. The CDR3 covers 16 residues. Losses at the gene ends were 3 bases for V and 2 bases for J; bases not matched to a gene: 6. The germline CDR1 and CDR2 sequences are SGHAT and FQNNGV. In DNA form, the CDR3 reads TGTGCCAGCAGCTTGGACAGGGGTAGATACACAGATACGCAGTATTTT. Protein product: CASSLDRGRYTDTQYF.

Details on this clone: Within the sample, other DNA sequences also encode this same CDR3. This sequence joins TRBV11-2 and TRBJ2-6; no clear D. Germline CDR1 and CDR2: SGHAT and FQNNGV. The CDR3 totals 14 residues. Trimming left V 1 base short and J 1 base short, with 2 bases between. The CDR3 protein is CASSLVSGANVLTF. The DNA for the CDR3 is TGTGCCAGCAGCTTAGTGTCTGGGGCCAACGTCCTGACTTTC. The whole variable domain, filled in from reference TRBV11-2 and TRBJ2-6, reads EAGVAQSPRYKIIEKRQSVAFWCNPISGHATLYWYQQILGQGPKLLIQFQNNGVVDDSQLPKDRFSAERLKGVDSTLKIQPAKLEDSAVYLCASSLVSGANVLTFGAGSRLTVL.

CDR3 loop: CASSQVSWDPPEAFF. Written as DNA, the CDR3 is TGTGCCAGCAGCCAAGTTAGTTGGGACCCCCCTGAAGCTTTCTTT. V gene TRBV14 combines with J gene TRBJ1-1; tentatively, D is TRBD1 (5 bases). Germline V gene lookup returns CDR1 SGHDN and CDR2 FVKESK. Trimming cost V 1 base and J 6 bases, with 15 bases left between them. CDR3 size: 15 residues.